What follows are 9 T cell receptor beta chains derived from one specimen sequenced in a study of T cell responses to AZD1222 COVID-19 vaccine. Measured with immunoSEQ multiplex PCR; TCRdb has only the in-frame clones, and not every one. The profile shows 15,000 to 20,000 clones, roughly 81% of them singletons. Material: peripheral blood, obtained 28 days after the second AZD1222 dose. The receptors come from an adult who received the AZD1222 COVID-19 vaccine.

The chain has TRBV15 and TRBJ1-2, with 7 positions matching TRBD1. The germline gives CDR1 LNHNV, CDR2 YYDKDF (reference sequence). V was clipped by 5 bases and J by 7 bases; unmatched bases: 10. The CDR3 runs to 14 residues. The CDR3 here is CATSRGGRGFGYTF. Written as DNA, the CDR3 is TGTGCCACCAGCCGTGGTGGCAGGGGGTTTGGCTACACCTTC.

V is TRBV27 and J is TRBJ1-2; TRBD1 is a possible D gene (5 bases). V lost 6 bases and J lost 8, with 16 bases in between. Per the germline V gene, CDR1 is MNHEY and CDR2 is SMNVEV (reference sequence). The CDR3 is 13 amino acids. CDR3 DNA sequence: TGTGCCAGCAGGCCGAACTCAGGGTACGGCTACACCTTC. It specifies CASRPNSGYGYTF.

This clone was seen a single time. The V gene is TRBV7-2, the J gene TRBJ2-4; 12 bases align to TRBD1. Germline lookup yields CDR1 SGHTA and CDR2 FQGNSA. Unmatched junction bases numbered 2, after V lost 4 bases and J lost 7 bases. The CDR3 runs 14 residues. CDR3 residues: CASSSGQGANIQYF. In DNA, the CDR3 is TGTGCCAGCAGCTCGGGACAGGGGGCTAACATTCAGTACTTC.

The rearrangement links TRBV28 to TRBJ1-6, with D perhaps matching TRBD1 (5 bases). Germline V gene sequence: CDR1 MDHEN, CDR2 SYDVKM. With 3 bases removed from V and 2 bases from J, the gap between germline ends came to 20 bases. The CDR3 consists of 19 residues. This chain's CDR3 is CASSFTRQHHSPYNSPLHF. CDR3 DNA: TGTGCCAGCAGTTTTACCCGACAGCACCATTCGCCCTATAATTCACCCCTCCACTTT.

This clone was detected once. The rearrangement joins TRBV12-3 or TRBV12-4 to TRBJ2-1; D is perhaps TRBD1 or TRBD2 (5 bases each). This CDR3 is built from 11 residues. V lost 4 bases and J 15 bases, leaving 13 bases between the germline ends. CDR3 in amino acids: CASSSGTPLFF. The CDR3 nucleotides are TGTGCCAGCAGTTCCGGGACCCCTCTGTTCTTC.

V usage is TRBV6-5 and J usage is TRBJ2-7; D might be TRBD2 (6 bases). Trimming removed 6 bases at V and 6 bases at J, with 18 bases between. In germline, CDR1 is MNHEY, CDR2 SVGAGI. This CDR3 has 14 amino acids. CDR3 DNA: TGTGCCAGCAGCCCCGGAGGGAACCCTTTCGAGCAGTACTTC. Translation: CASSPGGNPFEQYF.

This clone has a single count. The J gene is TRBJ1-2, the V gene TRBV6-5; weak D call: TRBD1 (6 bases). The length of the CDR3 is 16 residues. Trimming shortened V by 0 bases and J by 0 bases, and 11 bases separated the two germline ends. Germline V CDR1 and CDR2: MNHEY, SVGAGI. CDR3 in DNA: TGTGCCAGCAGTTACTCCCGGGACAAGACTAACTATGGCTACACCTTC. This sequence encodes CASSYSRDKTNYGYTF.

The J gene is TRBJ2-5, the V gene TRBV12-3 or TRBV12-4, with D unclear. This CDR3 contains 13 residues. V was pared by 5 bases and J by 3 bases, with 10 bases between. The CDR3 sequence is CASSAPPKETQYF. The DNA of the CDR3 is TGTGCCAGCAGTGCACCTCCCAAAGAGACCCAGTACTTC.

The chain links TRBV27 to TRBJ1-1; TRBD1 aligns across 8 bases. The trim removed 6 bases at V and 0 bases at J, leaving 12 bases unmatched. This CDR3 comprises 17 residues. The germline V gene encodes CDR1 MNHEY and CDR2 SMNVEV (reference sequence). The CDR3: CASSRPGTGFMNTEAFF. The CDR3 DNA sequence: TGTGCCAGCAGCCGACCCGGGACAGGTTTTATGAACACTGAAGCTTTCTTT.